This entry lists 6 T cell receptor beta chains sequenced from one sample in a study of type 1 regulatory T cells. No antigens are known for them. TCRdb reprocessed the reads with MiXCR, giving one entry per CDR3 protein. This table holds roughly 68,000 distinct CDR3 sequences, around 60% found once. What was sequenced was cultured T cells, either the whole culture or a sorted T cell fraction (not recorded which). Subset meaning: Tr1-enriched cell product generated in vitro against host alloantigens. The receptors were gathered from a human donor in good health.

The chain recombines TRBV5-1 with TRBJ2-6; no reliable D call. Trimming removed 6 bases from V and 0 bases from J, with 10 bases in between. The germline V gene encodes CDR1 SGHRS and CDR2 YFSETQ. This CDR3 is built from 15 residues. The CDR3 coding sequence is TGCGCCAGCACCCAACTTACCTCTGGGGCCAACGTCCTGACTTTC. This gives the protein CASTQLTSGANVLTF.

The chain uses TRBV20-1 and TRBJ2-1, with D tentatively TRBD2 (6 bases). V was clipped by 3 bases and J by 4 bases, with 13 bases between them. The CDR3 runs to 14 residues. Germline CDR1 is DFQATT and CDR2 is SNEGSKA (reference sequence). Written as DNA, the CDR3 is TGCAGTGCTAGGAGGCGGAGGGAGTACAATGAGCAGTTCTTC. Its translation is CSARRRREYNEQFF.

The chain carries TRBV5-4 and TRBJ1-5; D is uncertain. The germline CDR1 and CDR2 sequences are SGHNT and YYREEE (reference sequence). CDR3 length equals 13 residues. V dropped 0 bases and J dropped 5 bases, with 6 bases sitting between them. The CDR3 region has the DNA TGTGCCAGCAGCTTGGAAAGGGATCAGCCCCAGCATTTT. Amino acids: CASSLERDQPQHF.

The V call is TRBV5-6, the J call TRBJ2-3, with 14 bases aligning to TRBD2. V dropped 4 bases and J dropped 4; count of bases not matched to a gene: 8. The length of the CDR3 is 17 residues. The germline V gene encodes CDR1 SGHDT and CDR2 YYEEEE. In nucleotides, the CDR3 is TGTGCCAGCAGCGGGGGACTAGCGGGAGATAGGGCAGATACGCAGTATTTT. Translated, it gives CASSGGLAGDRADTQYF.

The genes are TRBV2 and TRBJ2-3; unclear D gene. V lost 9 bases and J lost 2, with 9 bases in between. CDR1 is SNHLY, CDR2 FYNNEI, per germline. CDR3 size: 12 residues. The CDR3, as DNA: TGTGCCAGGGGGATACTCACAGATACGCAGTATTTT. It codes for CARGILTDTQYF.

This clonotype has just one count. J is TRBJ1-1 and V is TRBV7-2; D gene unclear. This CDR3 is built from 15 residues. The V gene's germline CDR1 is SGHTA and CDR2 FQGNSA. Trimming took off 5 bases at V and 3 bases at J, with 16 bases between the two ends. CDR3 DNA: TGTGCCAGCAGCGGACCCCGGTGGATCGACACTGAAGCTTTCTTT. Translating it yields CASSGPRWIDTEAFF.